What follows are 2 T cell receptor beta chains derived from one specimen sequenced in a study of OX40 agonist ivuxolimab in advanced cancers. The method was immunoSEQ multiplex PCR; TCRdb's version includes in-frame clones alone and lacks a portion of them. Among nearly 25,000 clones listed, around 73% were seen once. The specimen comprised CD4+ or CD8+ T cells sorted from blood, sampled in a trial of the OX40 agonist ivuxolimab. Source of these receptors: an adult with an advanced solid tumor such as melanoma, head and neck, liver or kidney cancer.

The V call is TRBV7-2, the J call TRBJ2-1, with TRBD2 matching 13 bases. Germline loops: CDR1 SGHTA, CDR2 FQGNSA. V trimming: 6 bases; J trimming: 0 bases; junction bases outside the gene matches: 2. This CDR3 is 16 amino acids long. CDR3 in DNA: TGTGCCAGCAGGAGGACTAGCGGGAGCTCCTACAATGAGCAGTTCTTC. Translated, it gives CASRRTSGSSYNEQFF.

The chain combines TRBV30 with TRBJ1-2; 7 bases are shared with TRBD1. Germline V gene sequence: CDR1 GTSNPN, CDR2 SVGIG (reference sequence). V lost 4 bases and J lost 2; bases outside the gene matches: 4. The CDR3 runs 13 residues. The CDR3 DNA is TGTGCCTGGACCCCGACAGGGAACTATGGCTACACCTTC. It yields the protein CAWTPTGNYGYTF. Filled out from reference TRBV30 and TRBJ1-2, the complete variable domain reads SQTIHQWPATLVQPVGSPLSLECTVEGTSNPNLYWYRQAAGRGLQLLFYSVGIGQISSEVPQNLSASRPQDRQFILSSKKLLLSDSGFYLCAWTPTGNYGYTFGSGTRLTVV.